The 12 T cell receptor beta chains presented below share a single source sample, sequenced in a study of identical twins. TCRdb processed the 5' RACE reads anew with MiXCR; each CDR3 protein has one entry. The table lists just under 650,000 distinct CDR3 sequences, about 7.6% of them singletons. This same sample was also taken into another study, of yellow fever vaccine responses in identical twins.

Sequences were obtained from PBMCs. These receptors all stem from a woman aged 18-35 years in good health.

This chain connects TRBV3-1 to TRBJ2-2; D perhaps matches TRBD2 (6 bases). Germline CDR1 and CDR2: LGHDT and YNNKEL (reference sequence). With 6 bases removed from V and 4 bases from J, the gap between germline ends came to 15 bases. The CDR3 has 15 residues. Written as DNA, the CDR3 is TGTGCCAGCAGACACTGGAGGGACTCCACCGGGGAGCTGTTTTTT. Its protein is CASRHWRDSTGELFF.

This chain joins TRBV3-1 and TRBJ2-3; 12 bases fit TRBD2. The CDR3 runs to 15 residues. The V and J ends lost 7 bases and 6 bases, in that order; junction bases with no gene match: 8. From germline, CDR1 is LGHDT and CDR2 YNNKEL (reference sequence). CDR3 in amino acids: CASTLGLAGPDTQYF. CDR3 nucleotides: TGTGCCAGCACCCTAGGACTAGCGGGACCCGATACGCAGTATTTT.

This clonotype showed up just a few times. The chain carries TRBV10-3 and TRBJ1-5, with 8 bases matching TRBD1. The germline CDR1 and CDR2 sequences are ENHRY and SYGVKD. The CDR3 spans 16 residues. V lost 6 bases, J lost 0 bases, and 7 bases stayed unmatched. CDR3 residues: CAISAGGPDSNQPQHF. The DNA for the CDR3 is TGTGCCATCAGCGCAGGGGGCCCAGATAGCAATCAGCCCCAGCATTTT.

The chain uses TRBV5-5 and TRBJ2-1; 9 bases line up with TRBD2. The trim removed 4 bases at V and 4 bases at J, leaving 6 bases unmatched. The germline V gene has CDR1 SGHKS and CDR2 YYEKEE (reference sequence). This CDR3 comprises 15 residues. The CDR3, as DNA: TGTGCCAGCAGCAGCGCGGGGGGGGTTTACAATGAGCAGTTCTTC. Protein product: CASSSAGGVYNEQFF.

The table lists this clonotype with many counts. V is TRBV5-1 and J is TRBJ1-1, with TRBD1 as a possible D gene (6 bases). V was cut by 7 bases and J by 8 bases, with 15 bases left in between. The CDR3 is 12 residues long. Looked up from germline, CDR1 is SGHRS and CDR2 is YFSETQ. The CDR3 is CASSSFTGEAFF. For the CDR3, the DNA is TGCGCCAGCTCGAGCTTCACAGGGGAAGCTTTCTTT. The full variable domain, in which reference TRBV5-1 and TRBJ1-1 provide the parts outside the CDR3, is KAGVTQTPRYLIKTRGQQVTLSCSPISGHRSVSWYQQTPGQGLQFLFEYFSETQRNKGNFPGRFSGRQFSNSRSEMNVSTLELGDSALYLCASSSFTGEAFFGQGTRLTVV.

This clonotype was picked up a small number of times. The chain uses TRBV5-1 and TRBJ2-6; D gene unclear. The CDR3 covers 16 residues. The V gene lost 3 bases and the J gene lost 0 bases, with 10 bases spanning the gap. Germline assignment: CDR1 SGHRS and CDR2 YFSETQ. The CDR3 coding sequence is TGCGCCAGCAGCTCTGGACCGACCTCTGGGGCCAACGTCCTGACTTTC. Its protein product is CASSSGPTSGANVLTF.

This clonotype has at least ten counts. The rearrangement uses TRBV28 and TRBJ1-5, with a possible D match to TRBD1 (6 bases). The V gene lost 5 bases and the J gene lost 0 bases, with 14 bases spanning the gap. Germline lookup yields CDR1 MDHEN and CDR2 SYDVKM. The CDR3 is made up of 16 amino acids. CDR3 nucleotide sequence: TGTGCCAGCAGTCCCGTGGACAGCCATAGCAATCAGCCCCAGCATTTT. It translates to CASSPVDSHSNQPQHF.

In this sample, this clonotype turned up many times. The chain joins TRBV5-1 to TRBJ2-7; no clear D gene. Germline V gene sequence: CDR1 SGHRS, CDR2 YFSETQ. The CDR3 runs 12 residues. The ends were cut back, 0 bases at V and 6 bases at J, with 7 bases in the middle. CDR3 DNA sequence: TGCGCCAGCAGCTTGGACAGACTCGAGCAGTACTTC. Its protein is CASSLDRLEQYF.

This clonotype was recorded a few times. The rearrangement links TRBV20-1 to TRBJ2-7; 11 bases match TRBD2. This CDR3 is 13 amino acids long. Germline CDR1 DFQATT, CDR2 SNEGSKA (reference sequence). V gave up 5 bases and J gave up 4 bases; unmatched junction bases: 4. The CDR3 loop is CSAPGLAEYEQYV. DNA for the CDR3: TGCAGTGCTCCGGGACTAGCGGAGTACGAGCAGTACGTC.

This clonotype was detected only a few times. The V gene is TRBV10-3, the J gene TRBJ1-2; no firm D call. Trimming removed 2 bases at V and 4 bases at J, with 8 bases between. Germline V gene lookup returns CDR1 ENHRY and CDR2 SYGVKD. This CDR3 contains 13 residues. The CDR3 loop reads CAISEVPGYGYTF. The CDR3 nucleotides are TGTGCCATCAGTGAGGTTCCGGGCTATGGCTACACCTTC.

This clonotype turned up a few times. The chain recombines TRBV7-3 with TRBJ2-2; D assignment may be TRBD1 or TRBD2 (5 bases each). The CDR3 sequence is 15 residues long. Trimming shortened V by 5 bases and J by 3 bases, and 13 bases separated the two germline ends. Germline CDR1 SGHTA, CDR2 FQGTGA. The CDR3 region has the DNA TGTGCCAGCAGCCCGGGACCGATCGACACCGGGGAGCTGTTTTTT. It specifies CASSPGPIDTGELFF.

The chain is built from TRBV6-1 and TRBJ2-6; 9 bases map to TRBD1. Germline V gives CDR1 MNHNS, CDR2 SASEGT. The junction had 7 bases not matched to a gene; V was cut back by 7 bases and J by 0 bases. This CDR3 contains 17 residues. DNA of the CDR3: TGTGCCAGCAAGGGGACAGGGTCTTTCTCTGGGGCCAACGTCCTGACTTTC. It encodes CASKGTGSFSGANVLTF.